This T cell receptor beta chain was recovered during a study of shared clonotypes between healthy human individuals. The overall study: Three plates were used per donor for CD4 naive, three for CD4 memory, two for CD8 naive and one for CD8 memory.

Only CD45RO-negative cells positively selected for CCR7 counted as naive CD8 cells, so terminally differentiated effector memory CD45RA+ cells were excluded. Trimming took off 0 bases at V and 3 bases at J, with 13 bases between the two ends. The CDR3 spans 15 residues. Germline V gene data show CDR1 as GTSNPN and CDR2 as SVGIG (reference sequence). Of note for this clone: What it binds is unknown.

Study-level points and caveats: Non-shared clonotypes had lower generation probabilities than those shared by all four donors. Among donors, clonotype sharing was expected to be affected by sequencing depth. Several donors held about 5% of naive CD4 clonotypes in common.

Using immunoSEQ multiplex PCR, the repertoire was profiled, and TCRdb retains in-frame clones only, with some absent. This table has around 2,000,000 clones, about 93% appearing once. The sequence derives from a man aged 18-30 years in good health. Some clones in this sample may be carry-over from other donors' samples. V is TRBV30 and J is TRBJ2-3, with unresolved D. Sequenced material: naive CD8+ T cells from PBMCs. CDR3 DNA sequence: TGTGCCTGGAGTGTACATTCAGCGCCGACAGATACGCAGTATTTT. Translation: CAWSVHSAPTDTQYF.